This T cell receptor (beta chain) was documented in a study of blood T cells in healthy people across ages. This CDR3 region has 15 residues. Germline assignment: CDR1 SGHRS and CDR2 YFSETQ. The ends were cut back, 3 bases at V and 0 bases at J, with 10 bases in the middle. PCR was performed a second time for roughly 7 to 12 cycles using a sample-barcoded 5' primer and a J-beta primer mix. One entry per CDR3 protein, called by TCRdb with MiXCR from the 5' RACE reads. This sample carries around 800,000 distinct CDR3 sequences, 20% to 30% of them seen once, and the ten largest clones take around 2.9%. Separately, the same data were catalogued under a study of T cells of mothers and their children. As reported in that work: A few healthy Caucasian mothers gave samples, and so did their six children. Overlap in related mother-child pairs always slightly exceeded unrelated pairs, never significantly.

The TCR comes from a boy between 5 and 17 years old in good health. The V and J genes are TRBV5-1 and TRBJ1-3, with D maybe TRBD1 (5 bases). Input material: blood. Written as DNA, the CDR3 is TGCGCCAGCAGCTCGGACGGGACCTCTGGAAACACCATATATTTT. It encodes CASSSDGTSGNTIYF.